This T cell receptor (beta chain) was recovered during a study of blood T cell repertoires in COVID-19. Study context: Both acute and convalescent COVID-19 samples were obtained from the United States, Italy and Spain.

TCRdb's table, derived via immunoSEQ multiplex PCR, lists solely in-frame clones and lacks some. The sample has about 150,000 clones, 84% seen once. The CDR3 is made up of 12 amino acids. V was clipped by 8 bases and J by 1 base, with 8 bases between them. Germline V gene sequence: CDR1 LNHNV, CDR2 YYDKDF (reference sequence). Material for sequencing was peripheral blood. J is TRBJ1-1 and V is TRBV15; no clear D gene. The TCR was taken from a woman between 45 and 60 years old with acute or convalescent COVID-19. CDR3: CATLTPNTEAFF. Written as DNA, the CDR3 is TGTGCCACCCTGACACCGAACACTGAAGCTTTCTTT.